These 25 T cell receptor beta chains originate from one sample sequenced in a study of T cells in Graves' hyperthyroidism and ophthalmopathy. The source material, RNA transcripts, was used to amplify TCR beta CDR3 regions. Using the HTBI primer set, a first-round RT-PCR was run on the TCR CDR3. TCRdb reanalysed the multiplex PCR reads using MiXCR and keeps one entry per CDR3 protein. The table includes some 500,000 distinct CDR3 sequences, roughly a quarter detected once. The sample taken for sequencing was blood. The source of these receptors is a woman in her 30s with Graves' ophthalmopathy.

This clonotype was seen many times. V gene TRBV5-1 combines with J gene TRBJ2-7; 8 positions agree with TRBD2. The CDR3 is 16 amino acids. Germline V gene data show CDR1 as SGHRS and CDR2 as YFSETQ. V gave up 0 bases and J gave up 0 bases; unmatched junction bases: 5. CDR3 in DNA: TGCGCCAGCAGCTTGGTACCGGGGGGGCCCTCCTACGAGCAGTACTTC. Translation: CASSLVPGGPSYEQYF.

The table lists this clonotype with a few counts. The chain combines TRBV11-1 with TRBJ1-2, with TRBD1 as a possible D gene (5 bases). Germline lookup yields CDR1 SGHAT and CDR2 FQDESV (reference sequence). The ends were cut back, 5 bases at V and 0 bases at J, with 19 bases in the middle. The CDR3 runs 17 residues. The CDR3 reads CASSPYSEQEANYGYTF. The CDR3 coding sequence is TGTGCCAGCAGCCCCTACTCCGAACAGGAAGCTAACTATGGCTACACCTTC.

This clonotype showed up many times. The chain has TRBV4-1 and TRBJ1-1; D not resolved. Trimming took off 1 base at V and 0 bases at J, with 6 bases between the two ends. The CDR3 has 14 residues. Germline CDR1 and CDR2: MGHRA and YSYEKL. The CDR3 bases are TGCGCCAGCAGCCAAGGATGGGTGAACACTGAAGCTTTCTTT. Its translation is CASSQGWVNTEAFF.

This clonotype was recorded only once. V gene TRBV20-1 combines with J gene TRBJ1-1; D is perhaps TRBD1 (5 bases). V shed 7 bases and J shed 3 bases, with 15 bases lying between them. The CDR3 contains 13 residues. The germline V gene encodes CDR1 DFQATT and CDR2 SNEGSKA (reference sequence). The CDR3 nucleotides are TGCAGTGTAACGCCCCGGGGGGACACTGAAGCTTTCTTT. It codes for CSVTPRGDTEAFF.

This clonotype was seen repeatedly, ten times or more. This chain joins TRBV5-6 and TRBJ1-2, with TRBD1 as a possible D gene (5 bases). Germline V CDR1 and CDR2: SGHDT, YYEEEE. The CDR3 covers 20 residues. V lost 0 bases, J lost 2 bases, and 26 bases lay in between. The CDR3 nucleotides are TGTGCCAGCAGCTTGGCCTTTGGGGGGGTAAAAGGATCGATCAACTATGGCTACACCTTC. It yields the protein CASSLAFGGVKGSINYGYTF.

The sample holds many counts of this clonotype. The rearrangement links TRBV6-2 or TRBV6-3 to TRBJ1-3, with no clear D. Germline V gene data show CDR1 as MNHEY and CDR2 as SVGEGT. CDR3 length equals 15 residues. Trimming stripped 0 bases from V and 0 bases from J, with 6 bases between. CDR3 residues: CASSYSRVSGNTIYF. The CDR3 DNA reads TGTGCCAGCAGTTACTCGAGAGTCTCTGGAAACACCATATATTTT.

This clonotype was found many times. The V gene is TRBV6-5, the J gene TRBJ1-5; TRBD1 matches at 9 bases. The CDR3 spans 17 residues. Germline V gene lookup returns CDR1 MNHEY and CDR2 SVGAGI. The V and J ends lost 4 bases and 3 bases, in that order; junction bases with no gene match: 10. The CDR3 coding sequence is TGTGCCAGCAGTTCGCCATTTGGGGACAGGGTCAATCAGCCCCAGCATTTT. Residues: CASSSPFGDRVNQPQHF.

This chain links TRBV29-1 with TRBJ2-2; tentatively, D is TRBD1 (6 bases). The CDR3 totals 15 residues. Germline V gene data show CDR1 as SQVTM and CDR2 as ANQGSEA. Between the trimmed V and J ends, which lost 0 bases and 6 bases, there was a span of 14 bases. The CDR3 sequence is CSVEENAGAPGELFF. In nucleotides, the CDR3 is TGCAGCGTTGAAGAAAACGCAGGGGCCCCCGGGGAGCTGTTTTTT.

This clonotype was observed at least ten times. One junction end does not reproduce the germline sequence, and a read error may be involved. The chain has TRBV18 and TRBJ2-5; weak D call: TRBD1 (5 bases). CDR1 KGHSH and CDR2 LQKENI come from the germline V gene. The CDR3 extends over 15 amino acids. CDR3 nucleotide sequence: TGTTCCAGCTCACCAGACCCAGGGCGAAAAGAGACCCAGTACTTC. Its translation is CSSSPDPGRKETQYF. Based on the CDR3 plus reference TRBV18 and TRBJ2-5, the full variable domain is NAGVMQNPRHLVRRRGQEARLRCSPMKGHSHVYWYRQLPEEGLKFMVYLQKENIIDESGMPKERFSAEFPKEGPSILRIQQVVRGDSAAYFCSSSPDPGRKETQYFGPGTRLLVL.

The genes are TRBV28 and TRBJ2-7; TRBD2 is a possible D gene (5 bases). The V end lost 6 bases, the J end lost 2 bases, and 14 bases lay between the germline ends. Germline values: CDR1 MDHEN, CDR2 SYDVKM. The CDR3 is 14 amino acids. The CDR3 region has the DNA TGTGCCAGCAGCCGCCGAGGGTTAACCTACGAGCAGTACTTC. Its protein is CASSRRGLTYEQYF. Drawing the rest from reference TRBV28 and TRBJ2-7, the complete variable domain is DVKVTQSSRYLVKRTGEKVFLECVQDMDHENMFWYRQDPGLGLRLIYFSYDVKMKEKGDIPEGYSVSREKKERFSLILESASTNQTSMYLCASSRRGLTYEQYFGPGTRLTVT.

This clonotype appeared a few times. The chain links TRBV5-1 to TRBJ2-5; maybe TRBD2 (6 bases). V lost 0 bases to trimming and J lost 5 bases, with 20 bases between them. The CDR3 totals 17 residues. Germline CDR1 is SGHRS and CDR2 is YFSETQ. The CDR3 here is CASSLAGTGSDGETQYF. DNA for the CDR3: TGCGCCAGCAGCTTGGCGGGGACCGGGAGCGATGGGGAGACCCAGTACTTC.

This clonotype has more than one count but fewer than ten. The chain links TRBV15 to TRBJ1-2, with D possibly TRBD1 on 6 matching bases. The germline gives CDR1 LNHNV, CDR2 YYDKDF (reference sequence). The CDR3 runs to 15 residues. V was clipped by 1 base and J by 2 bases, with 11 bases between them. In DNA form, the CDR3 reads TGTGCCACCAGCAGAGCACAGGGCTCAAACTATGGCTACACCTTC. It translates to CATSRAQGSNYGYTF.

The chain links TRBV5-1 to TRBJ2-2, with D perhaps TRBD2 (6 bases). Trimming shortened V by 0 bases and J by 0 bases, and 12 bases separated the two germline ends. The CDR3 runs 17 residues. Per germline, CDR1 SGHRS and CDR2 YFSETQ. CDR3 amino acids: CASSLAGDVTNTGELFF. The CDR3 DNA reads TGCGCCAGCAGCTTGGCGGGGGACGTAACGAACACCGGGGAGCTGTTTTTT.

As to this clonotype: A read error may produce the germline difference seen at one junction end. The chain carries TRBV7-2 and TRBJ2-7, with 13 nucleotides matching TRBD2. CDR3 length: 14 residues. CDR1 SGHTA and CDR2 FQGNSA come from the germline V gene. CDR3: CASSEGLAGAQQYF. For the CDR3, the DNA is TGCGCCAGCAGTGAAGGACTAGCGGGAGCTCAGCAGTACTTC. The whole variable domain, remainder taken from reference TRBV7-2 and TRBJ2-7, is GAGVSQSPSNKVTEKGKDVELRCDPISGHTALYWYRQSLGQGLEFLIYFQGNSAPDKSGLPSDRFSAERTGGSVSTLTIQRTQQEDSAVYLCASSEGLAGAQQYFGPGTRLTVT.

Ten or more counts support this clonotype. This rearrangement joins TRBV4-1 to TRBJ2-7; D is perhaps TRBD1 or TRBD2 (5 bases each). V dropped 1 base and J dropped 6 bases, with 16 bases sitting between them. This CDR3 has 15 amino acids. The V gene's germline CDR1 is MGHRA and CDR2 YSYEKL. CDR3 sequence: CASSQGPPEGFEQYF. The CDR3 bases are TGCGCCAGCAGCCAAGGTCCACCCGAGGGGTTCGAGCAGTACTTC.

There are many counts of this clonotype. V and J are TRBV11-2 and TRBJ1-2; no clear D gene. The CDR3 loop spans 14 amino acids. Trimming removed 1 base at V and 4 bases at J, with 10 bases between. Germline CDR1 SGHAT, CDR2 FQNNGV. For the CDR3, the DNA is TGTGCCAGCAGCTTAGTTTCGGCTCTCTATGGCTACACCTTC. It is translated as CASSLVSALYGYTF.

Ten or more counts support this clonotype. In DNA form, the CDR3 reads TGTGCCAGCAGTTTTTCGGAGGTCCTCTACACCTTC. Its protein product is CASSFSEVLYTF. The rearrangement links TRBV28 to TRBJ1-2, with D unclear. Trimming took 3 bases from V and 10 from J, leaving 12 bases between them. Germline CDR1 reads MDHEN; CDR2 reads SYDVKM. The CDR3 is 12 residues long.

This clonotype was counted at least ten times. The chain combines TRBV24-1 with TRBJ1-5; the match to TRBD1 covers 7 bases. Losses at the gene ends were 5 bases for V and 6 bases for J; bases not matched to a gene: 6. CDR1 and CDR2 (germline): KGHDR, SFDVKD. This CDR3 has 14 residues. The CDR3 spells CATSGGTVGQPQHF. CDR3 coding DNA: TGTGCCACCAGTGGAGGGACAGTGGGTCAGCCCCAGCATTTT.

This clonotype was seen many times. The rearrangement links TRBV6-5 to TRBJ2-2; 8 nucleotides align to TRBD1. This CDR3 comprises 14 residues. Looked up from germline, CDR1 is MNHEY and CDR2 is SVGAGI. V trimming: 7 bases; J trimming: 7 bases; junction bases outside the gene matches: 8. CDR3 sequence (DNA): TGTGCCAGCAACGGCAGGGGGCAGGTCGGGGAGCTGTTTTTT. Amino acid sequence: CASNGRGQVGELFF.

This clonotype was counted ten times or more. The chain joins TRBV29-1 to TRBJ1-1; D gene unclear. The CDR3 consists of 13 residues. Trimming stripped 0 bases from V and 5 bases from J, with 10 bases between. CDR1 is SQVTM and CDR2 is ANQGSEA in the germline V gene. CDR3 sequence: CSVEDKLGTEAFF. The DNA of the CDR3 is TGCAGCGTTGAAGATAAATTAGGGACTGAAGCTTTCTTT.

This clonotype was seen repeatedly, ten times or more. The genes are TRBV12-3 or TRBV12-4 and TRBJ2-3; 7 nucleotides line up with TRBD2. V shed 5 bases and J 2 bases; nucleotides not matched to a gene: 10. The CDR3 loop spans 16 amino acids. CDR3 sequence (DNA): TGTGCCAGCAGTGACTTGCCGGCGGGGGACACAGATACGCAGTATTTT. Protein sequence: CASSDLPAGDTDTQYF.

This clonotype was counted ten times or more. The gene calls are TRBV14 and TRBJ2-2; D is unresolved. The length of the CDR3 is 19 residues. V lost 0 bases and J 4 bases, leaving 21 bases between the germline ends. Germline-derived CDR1 and CDR2 are SGHDN and FVKESK. The CDR3 sequence: CASSQDNLEFWGITGELFF. Written as DNA, the CDR3 is TGTGCCAGCAGCCAAGATAATCTAGAATTCTGGGGTATCACCGGGGAGCTGTTTTTT.

The rearrangement links TRBV2 to TRBJ2-7; 11 positions agree with TRBD2. CDR3 size: 15 residues. Unmatched junction bases numbered 5, after V lost 3 bases and J lost 4 bases. Germline V gene lookup returns CDR1 SNHLY and CDR2 FYNNEI. Written as DNA, the CDR3 is TGTGCCAGCAGTGAGACTAGCGGGACGGTATACGAGCAGTACTTC. Translating gives CASSETSGTVYEQYF.

In its sample, this clonotype was seen many times. This chain's CDR3 is CASSYSSGSEAFF. In DNA form, the CDR3 reads TGTGCCAGCAGTTACTCATCGGGATCTGAAGCTTTCTTT. The chain recombines TRBV6-2 or TRBV6-3 with TRBJ1-1; D is uncertain. The CDR3 totals 13 residues. Germline CDR1 reads MNHEY; CDR2 reads SVGEGT. Trimming took off 0 bases at V and 6 bases at J, with 8 bases between the two ends.

This clonotype occurred many times. The chain recombines TRBV9 with TRBJ1-2, with unresolved D. Germline assignment: CDR1 SGDLS and CDR2 YYNGEE. This CDR3 has 13 residues. V shed 0 bases and J shed 3 bases, with 6 bases lying between them. The CDR3 sequence is CASSVEHDYGYTF. In DNA, the CDR3 is TGTGCCAGCAGCGTAGAGCACGACTATGGCTACACCTTC.